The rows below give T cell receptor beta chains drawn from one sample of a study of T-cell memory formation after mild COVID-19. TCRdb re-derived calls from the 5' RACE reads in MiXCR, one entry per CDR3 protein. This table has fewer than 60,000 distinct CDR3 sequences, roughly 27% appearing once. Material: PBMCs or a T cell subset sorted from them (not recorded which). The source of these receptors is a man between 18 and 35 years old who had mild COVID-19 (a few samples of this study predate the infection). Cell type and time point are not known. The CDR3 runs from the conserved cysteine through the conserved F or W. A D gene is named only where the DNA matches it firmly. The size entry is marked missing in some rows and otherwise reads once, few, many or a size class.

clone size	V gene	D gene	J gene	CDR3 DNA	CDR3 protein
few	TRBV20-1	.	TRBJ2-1	TGCAGTGCTCCCGGGACTGGCTACAATGAGCAGTTCTTC	CSAPGTGYNEQFF
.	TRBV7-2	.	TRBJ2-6	TGTGCCAGCAGCTTAGACAGGCAGGCCCTGACTTTC	CASSLDRQALTF
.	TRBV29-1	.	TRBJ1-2	TGCAGCGTTGGGCGGGTCTCGGGAGACTATGGCTACACCTTC	CSVGRVSGDYGYTF
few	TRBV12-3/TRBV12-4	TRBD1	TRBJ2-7	TGTGCCAGCAGTTTAAGGCGACAGGGCTTTTACGAGCAGTACTTC	CASSLRRQGFYEQYF
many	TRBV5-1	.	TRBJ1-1	TGCGCCAGCAGCTTGACCAGGAACACTGAAGCTTTCTTT	CASSLTRNTEAFF
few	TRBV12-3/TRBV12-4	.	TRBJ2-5	TGTGCCAGCAGTTTAGCGGCTAGCTGGGAGACCCAGTACTTC	CASSLAASWETQYF
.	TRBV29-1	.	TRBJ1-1	TGCAGCGTTGCAAGGAACACTGAAGCTTTCTTT	CSVARNTEAFF
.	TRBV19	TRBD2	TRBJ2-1	TGTGCCAGTAGCCTGGCTAGCGGGGGCTACAATGAGCAGTTCTTC	CASSLASGGYNEQFF
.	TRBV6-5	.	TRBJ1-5	TGTGCCAGCAGTATCCGGGAGGGAAATCAGCCCCAGCATTTT	CASSIREGNQPQHF
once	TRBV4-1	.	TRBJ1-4	TGCGCCAGCAGCCAAGACCGCGGGTGGGAAAAACTGTTTTTT	CASSQDRGWEKLFF
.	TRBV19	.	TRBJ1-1	TGTGCCAGTAGTATAAACGGGGTGAACACTGAAGCTTTCTTT	CASSINGVNTEAFF
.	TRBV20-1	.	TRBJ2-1	TGCAGTGCTAGCCTCCCCCGCGCAGGCGGGGCGTACAATGAGCAGTTCTTC	CSASLPRAGGAYNEQFF
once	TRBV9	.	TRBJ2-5	TGTGCCAGCAGCGGCGGAGGGGGGGCCCAAGAGACCCAGTACTTC	CASSGGGGAQETQYF
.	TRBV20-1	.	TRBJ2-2	TGCAGTGCTTCGCCGGTATGGGACACCGGGGAGCTGTTTTTT	CSASPVWDTGELFF
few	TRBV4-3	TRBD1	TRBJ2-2	TGCGCCAGCAGCCAAGATTTGGGGACAGCCAACACCGGGGAGCTGTTTTTT	CASSQDLGTANTGELFF
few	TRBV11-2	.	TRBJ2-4	TGTGCCAGCAGCCCCGAGGGGGTATTGGCAAACATTCAGTACTTC	CASSPEGVLANIQYF
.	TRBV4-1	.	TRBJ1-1	TGCGCCAGCAGCCAAGGGGCCGGGGGAGGCACTGAAGCTTTCTTT	CASSQGAGGGTEAFF
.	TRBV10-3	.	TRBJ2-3	TGTGCCATCAGTGAGTCCGAGGATACGCAGTATTTT	CAISESEDTQYF
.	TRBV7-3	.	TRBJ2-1	TGTGCCAGCAGCTTAACTCCGGGGAGCCTCTACAATGAGCAGTTCTTC	CASSLTPGSLYNEQFF
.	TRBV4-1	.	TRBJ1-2	TGCGCCAGCAGCCCTAGCCCCGGGACGGACGGGCGGGATGGCTACACCTTC	CASSPSPGTDGRDGYTF
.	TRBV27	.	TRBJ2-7	TGTGCCAGCAGCCCAGGGGCCAATTCCTACGAGCAGTACTTC	CASSPGANSYEQYF
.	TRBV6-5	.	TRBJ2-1	TGTGCCAGCAGCGGGGGCCCTTGGAATGAGCAGTTCTTC	CASSGGPWNEQFF
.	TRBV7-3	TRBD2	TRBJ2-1	TGTGCCAGCAGCTTAGGACTAGCAGGTTACAATGAGCAGTTCTTC	CASSLGLAGYNEQFF
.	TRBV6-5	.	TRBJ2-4	TGTGCCAGCAGTCCCCGGGTAGCCAAAAACATTCAGTACTTC	CASSPRVAKNIQYF
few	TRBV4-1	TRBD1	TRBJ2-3	TGCGCCAGCAGCCCCTTCGGACAGGGGGCCTCGACAGATACGCAGTATTTT	CASSPFGQGASTDTQYF
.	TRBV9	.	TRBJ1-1	TGTGCCAGCAGCGTAGGAGTGGCCCTGAACACTGAAGCTTTCTTT	CASSVGVALNTEAFF
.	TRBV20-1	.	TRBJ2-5	TGCAGTGCTAGGAGGGGACTGGACCAAGAGACCCAGTACTTC	CSARRGLDQETQYF
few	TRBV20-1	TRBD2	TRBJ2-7	TGCAGTGCTAGAGATCGGTCGGGCGGGGGGATCTTCTACGAGCAGTACTTC	CSARDRSGGGIFYEQYF
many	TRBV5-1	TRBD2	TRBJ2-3	TGCGCCAGCAGGTCGTTAGCGGGGAGCACAGATACGCAGTATTTT	CASRSLAGSTDTQYF
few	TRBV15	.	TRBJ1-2	TGTGCCACCAGCAGAGATTGGCGGGGAGCAAACACCTTC	CATSRDWRGANTF
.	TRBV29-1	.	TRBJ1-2	TGCAGCGTTGAAGAAGGCGGTGCCAACTATGGCTACACCTTC	CSVEEGGANYGYTF
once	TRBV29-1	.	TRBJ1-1	TGCAGCGTTGACGGTGCCATGAACACTGAAGCTTTCTTT	CSVDGAMNTEAFF
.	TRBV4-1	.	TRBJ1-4	TGCGCCAGCAGCCAACGGGACACCCGATCGGAGGAAAAACTGTTTTTT	CASSQRDTRSEEKLFF
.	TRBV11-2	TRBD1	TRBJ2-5	TGTGCCAGCTCCTTGGTAGGACAGGTGCGGGAGACCCAGTACTTC	CASSLVGQVRETQYF
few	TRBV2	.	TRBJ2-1	TGTGCCAGCAGTGAAGCGCCGGGAGCGGAGCAGTTCTTC	CASSEAPGAEQFF
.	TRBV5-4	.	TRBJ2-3	TGTGCCAGCAGCTTGGGGCAGAGAATCACAGATACGCAGTATTTT	CASSLGQRITDTQYF
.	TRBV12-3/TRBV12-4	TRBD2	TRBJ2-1	TGTGCCAGCAGTTCCCCTACGGTAGCGGGGGGATACAATGAGCAGTTCTTC	CASSSPTVAGGYNEQFF
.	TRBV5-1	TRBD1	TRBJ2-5	TGCGCCAGCAGCTTGGGACAGGGGGAGACCCAGTACTTC	CASSLGQGETQYF
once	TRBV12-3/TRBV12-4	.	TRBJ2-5	TGTGCCAGCAGTTTAGTCGGAGGTCCAGAGACCCAGTACTTC	CASSLVGGPETQYF
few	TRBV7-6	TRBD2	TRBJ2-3	TGTGCCAGCAGCCCACTAGCGGGGGGGGATACGCAGTATTTT	CASSPLAGGDTQYF
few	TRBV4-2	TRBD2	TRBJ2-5	TGTGCCAGCAGCTTATCCTTGGGGGGGGAGACCCAGTACTTC	CASSLSLGGETQYF
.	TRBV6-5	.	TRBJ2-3	TGTGCCAGCAGCTTCGGAGATACGCAGTATTTT	CASSFGDTQYF